The clone carrying this TCR beta chain was recorded only once. Its matching antigen is unknown. This entry belongs to a study of cytomegalovirus exposure and HLA in healthy donors. About the research overall: Approximately 85 million unique TCRs from HLA-typed donors were held in an early data release. There were just under 400 genotyped donors. Of these, about 81% fell in the genetic ancestry cluster associated with self-reported Caucasian donors. General study findings and limits: Reported results showed that the classifier diagnosed cytomegalovirus status with high specificity and sensitivity.

PCR was performed using 60 Vbeta and 13 Jbeta primers. Only in-frame clones appear in the TCRdb table, and some are missing; sequencing was by immunoSEQ multiplex PCR. The table lists 140,000 to 150,000 clones, over 60% of them singletons. The source of this sequence is a man aged 35-49 years in good health and CMV-seropositive. Source material: PBMCs.

CDR3 sequence (DNA): TGTGCCAGCACCCGACTAGCGGGGAGCAATGAGCAGTTCTTC. This gives the protein CASTRLAGSNEQFF. J is TRBJ2-1 and V is TRBV7-6, with TRBD2 identical over 11 bases. Germline V gives CDR1 SGHVS, CDR2 FNYEAQ. J gave up 6 bases and V 7 bases, and 5 bases lay outside the gene matches. This CDR3 has 14 residues.